These 19 T cell receptor beta chains share one sample of origin, sequenced in a study of cytomegalovirus exposure and HLA in healthy donors. The PCR was carried out with 60 Vbeta primers and 13 Jbeta primers. Assay used: immunoSEQ multiplex PCR; TCRdb lists only in-frame clones, some missing. The data contain 60,000 to 90,000 clones, roughly two thirds of them singletons. Sequenced sample: PBMCs. The receptors stem from a man aged 35 to 55 in good health and CMV-seropositive.

V is TRBV25-1 and J is TRBJ1-1, with D unresolved. Trimming took 6 bases from V and 1 from J, leaving 15 bases between them. The length of the CDR3 is 15 residues. Looked up from germline, CDR1 is MGHDK and CDR2 is SYGVNS. CDR3 in DNA: TGTGCCAGCAGCGCTAGGGTGGGAGGGAACACTGAAGCTTTCTTT. Protein: CASSARVGGNTEAFF.

The rearrangement links TRBV7-3 to TRBJ2-7, with D perhaps TRBD2 (5 bases). Deletions cut 5 bases from V and 1 base from J, with 12 bases between. This CDR3 has 14 amino acids. The germline V gene has CDR1 SGHTA and CDR2 FQGTGA. CDR3 sequence (DNA): TGTGCCAGCAGCCCAACCGGACTGTCCTACGAGCAGTACTTC. Translating it yields CASSPTGLSYEQYF.

J is TRBJ1-4 and V is TRBV4-2; 9 positions agree with TRBD1. The CDR3 runs to 17 residues. V lost 0 bases to trimming and J lost 5 bases; unmatched junction nucleotides: 7. Germline V gene lookup returns CDR1 LGHNA and CDR2 YNFKEQ. In nucleotides, the CDR3 is TGTGCCAGCAGCCAAGACAGTTTGGGACAGGGAAATGAAAAACTGTTTTTT. This gives the protein CASSQDSLGQGNEKLFF.

This sequence joins TRBV28 and TRBJ2-6, with D unclear. V gave up 2 bases and J gave up 3 bases, with 11 bases separating them. The CDR3 sequence is 16 residues long. CDR1 and CDR2 from the germline V gene are MDHEN and SYDVKM. In DNA form, the CDR3 reads TGTGCCAGCAGTTTACTTCGGGTGGATGGGGCCAACGTCCTGACTTTC. Amino acid sequence: CASSLLRVDGANVLTF.

V usage is TRBV4-2 and J usage is TRBJ2-3; 9 bases align to TRBD1. The germline V gene encodes CDR1 LGHNA and CDR2 YNFKEQ. V was clipped by 4 bases and J by 4 bases; unmatched bases: 12. The CDR3 is made up of 17 amino acids. The CDR3 reads CASSPLLGQGIADTQYF. In DNA form, the CDR3 reads TGTGCCAGCAGCCCCCTGTTAGGACAGGGGATTGCAGATACGCAGTATTTT.

The genes are TRBV6-5 and TRBJ2-7; 8 bases are shared with TRBD1. In germline, CDR1 is MNHEY, CDR2 SVGAGI. V lost 4 bases and J lost 4; bases outside the gene matches: 12. The length of the CDR3 is 16 residues. The CDR3, as DNA: TGTGCCAGCAGTTCATCAAGGGGACAGGATTTTTACGAGCAGTACTTC. This translates into CASSSSRGQDFYEQYF.

V is TRBV25-1 and J is TRBJ1-2; TRBD1 matches 7 bases. V was pared by 4 bases and J by 0 bases, with 8 bases of the junction left unmatched. Germline loops: CDR1 MGHDK, CDR2 SYGVNS. The CDR3 length is 16 residues. This CDR3 is CASSAGTAGANYGYTF. Here the CDR3 DNA reads TGTGCCAGCAGTGCCGGGACAGCGGGAGCTAACTATGGCTACACCTTC.

This clone was recorded a few times. The V call is TRBV28, the J call TRBJ1-2; TRBD1 might be the D (6 bases). Germline assignment: CDR1 MDHEN and CDR2 SYDVKM. Between the trimmed V and J ends, which lost 6 bases and 5 bases, there was a span of 25 bases. The CDR3 is 17 residues long. The chain's CDR3 is CASSWAGNVGQLYGYTF. The CDR3 DNA is TGTGCCAGCAGCTGGGCTGGTAATGTCGGACAGTTATATGGCTACACCTTC.

The V call is TRBV5-4, the J call TRBJ2-7; 10 bases map to TRBD1. Germline V CDR1 and CDR2: SGHNT, YYREEE (reference sequence). The V gene end was trimmed by 4 bases and the J gene end by 6 bases; junction bases not matched to a gene: 7. The CDR3 runs 14 residues. For the CDR3, the DNA is TGTGCCAGCAGCAGGGACAGGGGTTCGTCCGAGCAGTACTTC. This codes for CASSRDRGSSEQYF.

The V call is TRBV9, the J call TRBJ1-1, with D possibly being TRBD1 (6 bases). The length of the CDR3 is 15 residues. V lost 4 bases, J lost 5 bases, and 18 bases lay in between. Germline-derived CDR1 and CDR2 are SGDLS and YYNGEE. CDR3 sequence: CASSPRGPTGTEAFF. The CDR3 DNA sequence: TGTGCCAGCAGCCCCCGAGGCCCCACAGGGACTGAAGCTTTCTTT.

The chain has TRBV5-4 and TRBJ1-6, with D tentatively TRBD1 (5 bases). The V gene's germline CDR1 is SGHNT and CDR2 YYREEE (reference sequence). V was trimmed by 5 bases and J by 8 bases, leaving 11 bases between them. CDR3 length: 13 amino acids. CDR3 DNA sequence: TGTGCCAGCAGTAGAGGGGAGGATTCACCCCTCCACTTT. Translated, it gives CASSRGEDSPLHF.

This clone was counted only a few times. The chain is built from TRBV27 and TRBJ1-4; TRBD1 matches 11 bases. Germline CDR1 reads MNHEY; CDR2 reads SMNVEV (reference sequence). The length of the CDR3 is 14 residues. Trimming took 6 bases from V and 7 from J; bases not matched to a gene: 4. The CDR3 reads CASSWTGGSEKLFF. The CDR3 bases are TGTGCCAGCAGCTGGACAGGGGGCAGTGAAAAACTGTTTTTT.

The CDR3 coding sequence is TGTGCCAGCAGCTTATTCAGGTTTGGGGGCGCAGATACGCAGTATTTT. Protein: CASSLFRFGGADTQYF. The chain links TRBV7-2 to TRBJ2-3, with a weak D call TRBD1 (6 bases). V was pared by 2 bases and J by 4 bases, with 16 bases between. CDR3 length equals 16 residues. Germline V CDR1 and CDR2: SGHTA, FQGNSA.

The CDR3 coding sequence is TGTGCCTGGAGTCGCACAGGGGTAGGCTATGGCTACACCTTC. Amino acid sequence: CAWSRTGVGYGYTF. V gene TRBV30 combines with J gene TRBJ1-2; 7 nucleotides align to TRBD1. Losses at the gene ends were 2 bases for V and 4 bases for J; bases not matched to a gene: 7. Germline assignment: CDR1 GTSNPN and CDR2 SVGIG (reference sequence). The CDR3 spans 14 residues.

The chain has TRBV7-3 and TRBJ2-5, with 7 bases matching TRBD2. Germline V gene data show CDR1 as SGHTA and CDR2 as FQGTGA. J was trimmed by 4 bases and V by 2 bases; bases with no gene match: 7. The CDR3 has 15 amino acids. The CDR3 reads CASSLFAGVGETQYF. CDR3 DNA: TGTGCCAGCAGCTTATTTGCGGGAGTGGGAGAGACCCAGTACTTC.

The chain recombines TRBV7-9 with TRBJ2-7; TRBD1 matches 8 bases. The CDR3 spans 14 residues. Germline V lookup: CDR1 SEHNR, CDR2 FQNEAQ (reference sequence). V was pared by 5 bases and J by 5 bases, with 8 bases of the junction left unmatched. In nucleotides, the CDR3 is TGTGCCAGCAGCAGGCGGACAGGGTACCACGAGCAGTACTTC. Translating it yields CASSRRTGYHEQYF.

This clone was counted between two and nine times. For the CDR3, the DNA is TGTGCCAGTAGCCTTAGCGGGGGACACACAGATACGCAGTATTTT. Amino acids: CASSLSGGHTDTQYF. V gene TRBV19 combines with J gene TRBJ2-3; 9 positions match TRBD2. The V segment lost 6 bases and the J segment 2 bases; nucleotides outside the gene matches: 6. Germline V gene sequence: CDR1 LNHDA, CDR2 SQIVND (reference sequence). The CDR3 totals 15 residues.

The chain joins TRBV5-6 to TRBJ2-5; perhaps TRBD2 as D (5 bases). The CDR3 contains 16 residues. Germline CDR1 is SGHDT and CDR2 is YYEEEE. Trimming took 1 base from V and 1 from J, leaving 14 bases between them. CDR3 in amino acids: CASSLLVPGFQETQYF. DNA for the CDR3: TGTGCCAGCAGCTTGCTTGTCCCGGGGTTCCAAGAGACCCAGTACTTC.

The count of this clone is one. The CDR3 DNA reads as TGTGCCAGCAGTTACTCTGGCCTAGCGGGAGTCGATACGCAGTATTTT. Its protein product is CASSYSGLAGVDTQYF. The chain couples TRBV6-6 to TRBJ2-3, with 10 nucleotides matching TRBD2. Trimming at V came to 0 bases and at J to 6 bases, leaving 6 bases not matched to a gene. This CDR3 region has 16 residues. Germline CDR1 is MNHNY and CDR2 is SVGAGI (reference sequence).